These 6 T cell receptor beta chains share one sample of origin, sequenced in a study of CXCR3 chemokines and chemotherapy response in bladder cancer. A single record per CDR3 protein comes from TCRdb applying MiXCR to the PCR reads. In the table there are around 8,000 distinct CDR3 sequences, around 12% of which are singletons. The specimen was taken from a patient whose treatment included neoadjuvant chemotherapy. The source of these receptors is a human donor with bladder cancer that responded to neoadjuvant chemotherapy.

This clonotype was seen many times. This sequence joins TRBV6-5 and TRBJ2-1; the match to TRBD2 covers 10 bases. The CDR3 has 15 amino acids. Germline-derived CDR1 and CDR2 are MNHEY and SVGAGI. V lost 6 bases, J lost 7 bases, and 9 bases stayed unmatched. CDR3 amino acids: CASRTPGLASNEQFF. DNA for the CDR3: TGTGCCAGCAGAACTCCGGGACTAGCGTCGAATGAGCAGTTCTTC.

J is TRBJ1-5 and V is TRBV12-3 or TRBV12-4; D perhaps matches TRBD1 (5 bases). CDR3 size: 15 residues. The V end lost 1 base, the J end lost 2 bases, and 9 bases lay between the germline ends. The CDR3 sequence is CASSLVTAGNQPQHF. The CDR3 DNA is TGTGCCAGCAGTTTAGTGACAGCAGGCAATCAGCCCCAGCATTTT.

This clonotype occurred many times. The chain joins TRBV27 to TRBJ2-5; D is perhaps TRBD1 (6 bases). The germline CDR1 and CDR2 sequences are MNHEY and SMNVEV (reference sequence). This CDR3 is built from 15 residues. Trimming removed 6 bases from V and 4 bases from J, with 18 bases in between. The CDR3 is CASSPRTVRRETQYF. In DNA form, the CDR3 reads TGTGCCAGCAGCCCCCGGACAGTCCGGAGAGAGACCCAGTACTTC.

This clonotype was seen at least ten times. V is TRBV11-2 and J is TRBJ2-1, with TRBD2 matching over 7 bases. The CDR3 loop spans 15 amino acids. The germline V gene has CDR1 SGHAT and CDR2 FQNNGV. The V gene end was trimmed by 1 base and the J gene end by 2 bases; junction bases not matched to a gene: 2. Here the CDR3 reads CASSLGGGAYNEQFF. CDR3 DNA: TGTGCCAGCAGCTTAGGGGGGGGGGCCTACAATGAGCAGTTCTTC.

The chain is built from TRBV6-1 and TRBJ1-2, with D unclear. Germline V lookup: CDR1 MNHNS, CDR2 SASEGT. The CDR3 totals 11 residues. V shed 6 bases and J shed 8 bases, with 10 bases lying between them. The CDR3 spells CASRSSGGYTF. CDR3 DNA: TGTGCCAGCAGAAGTAGCGGGGGCTACACCTTC.

This clonotype was found many times. The chain uses TRBV12-5 and TRBJ2-1; D is uncertain. CDR3 length: 11 residues. Trimming removed 1 base at V and 9 bases at J, with 4 bases between. Germline V gives CDR1 LGHNT, CDR2 FRNRAP. CDR3 region: CASGLGLEQFF. CDR3 DNA: TGTGCTAGTGGTTTGGGACTTGAGCAGTTCTTC.